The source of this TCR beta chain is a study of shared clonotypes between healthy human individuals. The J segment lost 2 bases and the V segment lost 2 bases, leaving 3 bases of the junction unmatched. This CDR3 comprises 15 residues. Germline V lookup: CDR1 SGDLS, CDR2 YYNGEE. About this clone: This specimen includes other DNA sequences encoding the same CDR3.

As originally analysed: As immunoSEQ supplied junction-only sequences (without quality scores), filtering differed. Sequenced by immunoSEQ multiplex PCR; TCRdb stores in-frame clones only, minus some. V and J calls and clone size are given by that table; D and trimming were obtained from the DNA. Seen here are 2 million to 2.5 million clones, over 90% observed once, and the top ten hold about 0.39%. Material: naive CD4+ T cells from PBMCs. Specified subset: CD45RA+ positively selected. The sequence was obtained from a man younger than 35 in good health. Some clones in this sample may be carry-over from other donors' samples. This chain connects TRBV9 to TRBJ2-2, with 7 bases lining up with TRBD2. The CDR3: CASSVTSANTGELFF. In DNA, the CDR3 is TGTGCCAGCAGCGTTACTAGCGCAAACACCGGGGAGCTGTTTTTT.